This T cell receptor beta chain was profiled in a study of blood T cell repertoires in COVID-19 (dated by TCRdb to about 2020). Study-level background: The collaborator samples originated in the United States, Italy and Spain and spanned the acute and convalescent phases of COVID-19. Deeply sampled blood TCRbeta repertoires from subjects exposed to, actively infected with, or recovered from COVID-19 were included in the dataset. The sample metadata nearly always contained a de-identified subject ID, COVID-19 status, age in years and sex. The repertoires were released in a freely available public database meant as a resource for research on the immune response to SARS-CoV-2. The prospective study material was composed of cDNA or gDNA derived from T cells, B-cell-depleted T cells, or PBMCs. HLA class I and class II types, where available, came from metadata supplied by the sample provider rather than from assay-based typing. The samples were drawn from two sources: the first 160 participants of the ongoing ImmuneRACE study, and approximately 1,300 subjects contributed by 6 global collaborators. Here is what the overall study found, with its caveats: The amount of clinical and demographic metadata varied by source and participant and was provided uncurated.

With regard to this clone: No cognate antigen has been identified for it. Per-nucleotide qualities are absent, and no much larger clonotype sits a single base away.

The immunoSEQ Assay, a bias-controlled multiplex PCR, was used to amplify TCRbeta CDR3 regions from genomic DNA. As for how the authors treated the data: Nucleated cell counts per sample were estimated from amplification of reference gene primers within the assay. To quantify the absolute abundance of each unique TCRbeta CDR3 rearrangement, sequence reads were collapsed and filtered. Productive Simpson clonality was computed per sample as the square root of Simpson's diversity index over productive rearrangements. TCRdb re-hosts the immuneACCESS table, in-frame sequences only. Its copies lack some clones; in the studies checked, an unresolved V gene accounts for under half of them, and the cause for the rest is not known. From that table come the V and J calls and clone size; the DNA was used to work out D and trimming. This sample is represented by 350,000 to 500,000 clones; roughly 90% of them were singletons. The biggest ten clones account for approximately 1.5% of the sample.

The junction shows trimming of 7 bases on V and 0 bases on J, and the gene matches do not reach 14 bases of it. CDR1 and CDR2 are drawn from the germline V gene (reference sequence): MNHEY, SMNVEV. The CDR3, from cysteine to phenylalanine, totals 18 residues. Kept here is only the CDR3 DNA, which spans 54 bases and is read in frame from base 1. Participants in the prospective study were aged about 18 to 89 years, lived in 20 to 25 United States geographic areas, and enrolled through a virtual design. In the prospective study, cohorts were assigned on the basis of participant-reported clinical history obtained from a screening survey and a study questionnaire. A participant counted as exposed if, within 2 weeks of entering the study, that participant had been in contact with someone who had a PCR-confirmed or clinician-diagnosed COVID-19 case. In the prospective study, whole blood, serum and a nasopharyngeal or oropharyngeal swab were collected from each participant by mobile phlebotomists. Over a roughly 2-month period, participants in the prospective study had the option of providing additional blood draws and questionnaires. Prospective study blood samples were shipped either frozen or at room temperature before DNA extraction.

Sequenced input: PBMCs or T cells enriched from blood (not recorded which). This clonotype was obtained from a woman aged 18-29 years who had been exposed to COVID-19. The chain is assembled from TRBV27 and TRBJ2-1; 8 bases in the middle match TRBD2. For the CDR3, the sequence is CASIGPTSSGSSYNEQFF. The nucleotide sequence is given as TGTGCCAGCATTGGTCCGACGTCAAGCGGGAGCTCCTACAATGAGCAGTTCTTC.